This TCR beta chain was profiled in a study of OX40 agonist ivuxolimab in advanced cancers. Whole-study findings and limits: Circulating CD4+ and CD8+ T cells showed clonal expansion by week 6 at 0.1 to 3.0 mg/kg.

V dropped 0 bases and J dropped 0 bases, with 12 bases sitting between them. Germline V CDR1 and CDR2: MNHEY, SVGAGI. The CDR3 runs 16 residues. Using immunoSEQ multiplex PCR, the repertoire was profiled, and TCRdb retains in-frame clones only, with some absent. The table shows 85,000 to 100,000 clones, with about 91% occurring only once. This clone was observed once. Antigen unknown. Autoimmune disease history or systemic immunosuppression meant exclusion. This chain links TRBV6-5 with TRBJ2-7; tentatively, D is TRBD1 or TRBD2 (5 bases each). This clonotype originated in an adult with an advanced solid tumor such as melanoma, head and neck, liver or kidney cancer. The sequencing here drew on CD4+ or CD8+ T cells sorted from blood, taken in a trial of the OX40 agonist ivuxolimab. The DNA for the CDR3 is TGTGCCAGCAGTTACTCGAGGGCAGGGAGCTCCTACGAGCAGTACTTC. Amino acids: CASSYSRAGSSYEQYF.